This T cell receptor beta chain comes out of a study of CD8+ T cells in alopecia areata. Study-level results: Numerous clones, expanded in lesions, remained in scalp and blood during tofacitinib.

The treatment: oral pan-JAK inhibitor, 5-10 mg twice daily. Sequencing used cDNA as its template, made by extracting RNA and reverse transcribing it. This table comes from immunoSEQ multiplex PCR, and its TCRdb copy is limited to in-frame clones, with some not included. The top ten hold 0.85% to 1.3% of the sample, which has 150,000 to 200,000 clones, 60% seen once. Germline CDR1 MNHNY, CDR2 SVGAGI (reference sequence). The CDR3 covers 11 residues. V dropped 6 bases and J dropped 1 base, with 3 bases sitting between them. Points on this clone: The antigen is undetermined.

The genes are TRBV6-6 and TRBJ1-1; D not resolved. The receptor was isolated from a human donor with alopecia areata. Sequenced here: CD4+ T cells sorted from blood, sampled at week 24, from a patient treated with tofacitinib. The CDR3 protein is CASSANTEAFF. In DNA form, the CDR3 reads TGTGCCAGCAGCGCGAACACTGAAGCTTTCTTT.